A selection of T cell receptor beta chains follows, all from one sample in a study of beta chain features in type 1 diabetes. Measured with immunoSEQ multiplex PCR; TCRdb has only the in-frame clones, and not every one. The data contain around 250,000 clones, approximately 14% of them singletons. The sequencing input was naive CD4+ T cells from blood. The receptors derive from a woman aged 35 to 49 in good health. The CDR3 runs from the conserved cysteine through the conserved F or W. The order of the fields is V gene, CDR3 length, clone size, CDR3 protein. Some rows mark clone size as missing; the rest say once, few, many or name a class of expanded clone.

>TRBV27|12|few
CASSLFGDTQYF
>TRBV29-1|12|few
CSVERGTDTQYF
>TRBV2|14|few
CASSTTGGTNEQFF
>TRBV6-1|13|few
CASSGQNTGELFF
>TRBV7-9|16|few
CASSLDRPQGGEKLFF
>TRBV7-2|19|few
CASRIPGLAGGSSTDTQYF
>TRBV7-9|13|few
CATRPGPPNGQFF
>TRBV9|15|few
CASSEAGPRFDTQYF
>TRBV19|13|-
CASSGGEGETQYF
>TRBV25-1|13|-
CASKGQRDQPQHF
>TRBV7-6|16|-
CASSQAGGGATKTQYF
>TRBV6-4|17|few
CASSDSKGVPLNTEAFF
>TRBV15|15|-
CATSSRQGSNQPQHF
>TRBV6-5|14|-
CASSAISGANVLTF
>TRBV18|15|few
CASSPSRGWNTEAFF
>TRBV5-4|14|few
CASSLSGGDTEAFF
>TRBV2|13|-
CASRPGTDYGYTF
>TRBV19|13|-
CATSGQGDTEAFF
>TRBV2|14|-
CASTRTGGNQPQHF
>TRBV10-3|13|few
CAIREEQEETQYF
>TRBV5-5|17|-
CASSSISTSGGADTQYF
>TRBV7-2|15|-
CASSFSGGAPETQYF
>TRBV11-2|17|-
CASSLVPSGGGSDTQYF
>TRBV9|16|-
CASSVVGTENSYGYTF
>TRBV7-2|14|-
CASSPRQSYNEQFF
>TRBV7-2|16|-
CASSLALAGPQETQYF
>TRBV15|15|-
CATSRDPGQPYEQYF
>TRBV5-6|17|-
CASSLAGSGRARGPQHF
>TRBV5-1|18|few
CASSLARGLAANTGELFF
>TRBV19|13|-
CASSVGTLYGYTF
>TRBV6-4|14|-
CASSPGTANTEAFF
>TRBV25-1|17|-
CASSGFRGGTGEYGYTF
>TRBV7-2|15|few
CASSPVSGGGSPLHF
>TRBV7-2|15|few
CASSTSGTANEKLFF
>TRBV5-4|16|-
CASLSLGQGASSPLHF
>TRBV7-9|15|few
CASSLIGTSPDEQFF
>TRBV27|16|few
CAIPPAHSGGEETQYF
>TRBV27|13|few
CASTDRGQNIQYF
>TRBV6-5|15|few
CASSPGTGPTSPLHF
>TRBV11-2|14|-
CASSFGTSTDTQYF
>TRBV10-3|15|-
CAISGPDRGTGELFF
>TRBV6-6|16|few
CASSYSGGATRDTQYF
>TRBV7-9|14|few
CASSRPGHLNTIYF
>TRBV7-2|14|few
CASSRSWGKYEQYF
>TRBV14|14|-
CASSQEIRNTEAFF
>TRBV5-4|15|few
CASSSTPFGANVLTF
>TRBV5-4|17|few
CASSLGHRGAGANVLTF
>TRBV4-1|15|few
CASSYQTGIGRELFF
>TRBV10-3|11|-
CATLLGYEQYF
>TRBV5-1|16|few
CASSLTGPEVNTEAFF
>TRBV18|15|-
CASSPQGGEHNEQFF
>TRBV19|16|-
CASSIVVAGGFDEQFF
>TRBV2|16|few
CASSDPWQGFPYEQYF
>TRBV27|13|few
CASREYQRETQYF
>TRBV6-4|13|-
CASSDNPYGEQFF
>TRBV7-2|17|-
CASSLSPGRGGSDTQYF
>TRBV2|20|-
CASSESRRTSGARSTDTQYF
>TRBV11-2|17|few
CASSLPRTPTSTDTQYF
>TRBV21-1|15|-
CASSRDRETHQPQHF